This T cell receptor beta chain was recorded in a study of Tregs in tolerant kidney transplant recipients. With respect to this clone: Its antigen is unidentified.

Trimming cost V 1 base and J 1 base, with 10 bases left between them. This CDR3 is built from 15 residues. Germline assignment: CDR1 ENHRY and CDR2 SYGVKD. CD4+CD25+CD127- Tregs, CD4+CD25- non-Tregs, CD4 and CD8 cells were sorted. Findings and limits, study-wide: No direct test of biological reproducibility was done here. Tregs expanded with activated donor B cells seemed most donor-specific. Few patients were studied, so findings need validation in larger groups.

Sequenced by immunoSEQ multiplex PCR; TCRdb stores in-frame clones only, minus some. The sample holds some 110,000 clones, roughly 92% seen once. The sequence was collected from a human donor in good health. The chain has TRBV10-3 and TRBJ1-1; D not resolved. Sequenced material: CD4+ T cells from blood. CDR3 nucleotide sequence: TGTGCCATCAGTGAGTTAGGGAGAGGGAACACTGAAGCTTTCTTT. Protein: CAISELGRGNTEAFF.